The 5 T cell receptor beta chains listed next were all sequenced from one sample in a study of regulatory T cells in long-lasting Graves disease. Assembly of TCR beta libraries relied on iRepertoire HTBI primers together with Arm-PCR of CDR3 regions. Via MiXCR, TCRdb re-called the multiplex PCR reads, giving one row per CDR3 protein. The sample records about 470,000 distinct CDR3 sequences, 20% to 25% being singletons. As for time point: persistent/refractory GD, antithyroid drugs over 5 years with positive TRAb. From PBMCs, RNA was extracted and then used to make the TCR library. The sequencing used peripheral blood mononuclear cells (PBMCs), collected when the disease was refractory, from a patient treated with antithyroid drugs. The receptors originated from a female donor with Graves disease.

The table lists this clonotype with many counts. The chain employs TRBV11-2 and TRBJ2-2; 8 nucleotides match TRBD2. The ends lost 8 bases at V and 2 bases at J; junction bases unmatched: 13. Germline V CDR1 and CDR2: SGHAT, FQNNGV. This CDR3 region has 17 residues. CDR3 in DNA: TGTGCCAGCTCCAGGAGGAGCGGGAGAGTCAACACCGGGGAGCTGTTTTTT. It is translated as CASSRRSGRVNTGELFF.

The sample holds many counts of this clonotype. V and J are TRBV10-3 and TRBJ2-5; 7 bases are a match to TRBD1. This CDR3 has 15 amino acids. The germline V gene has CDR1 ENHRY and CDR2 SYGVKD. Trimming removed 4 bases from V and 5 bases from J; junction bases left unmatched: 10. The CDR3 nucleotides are TGTGCCATCAGTGGGACCGGGACAGCCGTCGAGACCCAGTACTTC. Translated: CAISGTGTAVETQYF.

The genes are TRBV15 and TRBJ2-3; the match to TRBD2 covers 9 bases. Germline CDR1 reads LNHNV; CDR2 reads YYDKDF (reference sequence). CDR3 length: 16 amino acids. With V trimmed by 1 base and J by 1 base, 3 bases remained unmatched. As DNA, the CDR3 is TGTGCCACCAGCAGAGTATTAGCGGGGGGCACAGATACGCAGTATTTT. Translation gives CATSRVLAGGTDTQYF.

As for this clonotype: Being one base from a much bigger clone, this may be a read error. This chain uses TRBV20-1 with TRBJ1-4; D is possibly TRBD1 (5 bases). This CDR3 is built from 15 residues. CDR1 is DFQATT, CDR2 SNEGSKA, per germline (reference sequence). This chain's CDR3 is CSAEHSGPSRERLFF. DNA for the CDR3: TGCAGTGCGGAGCACTCGGGACCCTCTAGGGAAAGACTGTTTTTT.

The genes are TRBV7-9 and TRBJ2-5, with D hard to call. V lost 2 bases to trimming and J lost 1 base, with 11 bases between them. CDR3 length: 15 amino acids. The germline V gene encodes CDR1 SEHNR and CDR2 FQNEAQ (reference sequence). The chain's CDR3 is CASSLRWQSQETQYF. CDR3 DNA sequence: TGTGCCAGCAGCTTAAGGTGGCAGTCCCAAGAGACCCAGTACTTC.